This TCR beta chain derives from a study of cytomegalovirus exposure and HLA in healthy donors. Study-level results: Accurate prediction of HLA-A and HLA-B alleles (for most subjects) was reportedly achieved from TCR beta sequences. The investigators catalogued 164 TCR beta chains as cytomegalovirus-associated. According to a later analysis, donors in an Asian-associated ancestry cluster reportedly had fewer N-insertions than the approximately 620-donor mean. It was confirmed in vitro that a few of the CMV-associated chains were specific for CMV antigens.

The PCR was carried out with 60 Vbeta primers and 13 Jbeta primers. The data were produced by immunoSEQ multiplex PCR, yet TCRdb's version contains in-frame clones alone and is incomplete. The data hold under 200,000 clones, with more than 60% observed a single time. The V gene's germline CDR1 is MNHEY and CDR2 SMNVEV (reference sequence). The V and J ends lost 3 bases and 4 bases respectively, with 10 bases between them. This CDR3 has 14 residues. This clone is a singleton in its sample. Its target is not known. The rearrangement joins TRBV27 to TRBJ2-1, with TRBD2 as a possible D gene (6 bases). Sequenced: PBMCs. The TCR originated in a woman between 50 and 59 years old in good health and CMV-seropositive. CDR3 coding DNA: TGTGCCAGCAGTTTTGGAGGGAAATACAATGAGCAGTTCTTC. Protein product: CASSFGGKYNEQFF.